A selection of T cell receptor beta chains follows, all from one sample in a study of blood T cell repertoires in COVID-19. The protocol was immunoSEQ multiplex PCR, while the TCRdb copy is restricted to in-frame clones and leaves out a portion. The sample has around 140,000 clones; roughly 80% are singletons. What was sequenced was peripheral blood. The receptor set was obtained from a woman in her 50s with active or convalescent COVID-19. The CDR3 runs from the conserved cysteine through the conserved F or W. Each record gives: D gene, clone size, J gene, V gene, CDR3 DNA, CDR3 protein. A D gene is named only where the DNA matches it firmly. Expanded clones are given a class, and other clones once, few, many or no size at all.

TRBD2,NA,TRBJ2-3,TRBV10-3,TGTGCCATCAGCGACCGAGGACTAGCGGGAGTGGCAGATACGCAGTATTTT,CAISDRGLAGVADTQYF
TRBD1,NA,TRBJ1-4,TRBV30,TGTGCCTGGAGTGTCCGGACAGGGGGTGAAAAACTGTTTTTT,CAWSVRTGGEKLFF
NA,once,TRBJ2-5,TRBV11-2,TGTGCCAGCAGCTTTAGCACAGGGAACCAAGAGACCCAGTACTTC,CASSFSTGNQETQYF
TRBD1,NA,TRBJ1-1,TRBV27,TGTGCCAGCAGTTCCTGGGACAGGGGTGAAGCTTTCTTT,CASSSWDRGEAFF
NA,NA,TRBJ2-2,TRBV7-9,TGTGCCAGCAGCTCTGGGTGGGGGGAGAAGAACACCGGGGAGCTGTTTTTT,CASSSGWGEKNTGELFF
TRBD1,NA,TRBJ1-3,TRBV2,TGTGCCAGCAGTTGGGACAGGACAGGAAACACCATATATTTT,CASSWDRTGNTIYF
NA,NA,TRBJ2-3,TRBV10-3,TGTGCCATCAGCGATAAAACGGGACTGTTGCGTGGAGGGACAGATACGCAGTATTTT,CAISDKTGLLRGGTDTQYF
NA,NA,TRBJ1-2,TRBV6-4,TGTGCCACCGGAGACGGGGAAAAGATCTATGGCTACACCTTC,CATGDGEKIYGYTF
TRBD2,NA,TRBJ2-1,TRBV4-2,TGTGCCAGCAGCCCGGGACTAGCGGGATTTGAGCAGTTCTTC,CASSPGLAGFEQFF
TRBD1,NA,TRBJ1-6,TRBV30,TGTGCCTGGAGTGTACTTGACAGGGGTGATTCACCCCTCCACTTT,CAWSVLDRGDSPLHF
TRBD2,NA,TRBJ2-7,TRBV5-1,TGCGCCAGCAGCTCAGGGACTAGCGGGAGATACGAGCAGTACTTC,CASSSGTSGRYEQYF
TRBD2,once,TRBJ2-2,TRBV12-5,TGTGCTAGTGGTTTGGTACTTGGGGGGGACACCGGGGAGCTGTTTTTT,CASGLVLGGDTGELFF
NA,NA,TRBJ1-6,TRBV9,TGTGCCAGCAGCGTCTCTAGCTCCTATAATTCACCCCTCCACTTT,CASSVSSSYNSPLHF
NA,few,TRBJ1-3,TRBV18,TGTGCCAGCTCACCAGGTGGTGGAGGGACGCTCTCTGGAAACACCATATATTTT,CASSPGGGGTLSGNTIYF